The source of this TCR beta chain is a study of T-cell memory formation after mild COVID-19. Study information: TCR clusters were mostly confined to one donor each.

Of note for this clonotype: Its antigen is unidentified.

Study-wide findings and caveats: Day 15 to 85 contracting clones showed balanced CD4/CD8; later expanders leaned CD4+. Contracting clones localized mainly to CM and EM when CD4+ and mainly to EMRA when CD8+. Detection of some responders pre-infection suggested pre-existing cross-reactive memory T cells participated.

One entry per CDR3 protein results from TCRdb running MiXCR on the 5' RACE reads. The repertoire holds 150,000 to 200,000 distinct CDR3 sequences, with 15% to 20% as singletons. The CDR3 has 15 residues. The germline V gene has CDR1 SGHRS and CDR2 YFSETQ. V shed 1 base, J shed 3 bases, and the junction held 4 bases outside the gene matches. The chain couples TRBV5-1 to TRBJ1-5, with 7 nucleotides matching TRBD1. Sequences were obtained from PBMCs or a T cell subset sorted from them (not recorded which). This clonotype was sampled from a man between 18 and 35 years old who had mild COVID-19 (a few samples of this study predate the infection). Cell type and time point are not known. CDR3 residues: CASSLWTGPNQPQHF. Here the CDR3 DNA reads TGCGCCAGCAGCTTGTGGACAGGACCCAATCAGCCCCAGCATTTT. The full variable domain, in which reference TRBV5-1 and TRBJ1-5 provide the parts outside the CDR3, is KAGVTQTPRYLIKTRGQQVTLSCSPISGHRSVSWYQQTPGQGLQFLFEYFSETQRNKGNFPGRFSGRQFSNSRSEMNVSTLELGDSALYLCASSLWTGPNQPQHFGDGTRLSIL.